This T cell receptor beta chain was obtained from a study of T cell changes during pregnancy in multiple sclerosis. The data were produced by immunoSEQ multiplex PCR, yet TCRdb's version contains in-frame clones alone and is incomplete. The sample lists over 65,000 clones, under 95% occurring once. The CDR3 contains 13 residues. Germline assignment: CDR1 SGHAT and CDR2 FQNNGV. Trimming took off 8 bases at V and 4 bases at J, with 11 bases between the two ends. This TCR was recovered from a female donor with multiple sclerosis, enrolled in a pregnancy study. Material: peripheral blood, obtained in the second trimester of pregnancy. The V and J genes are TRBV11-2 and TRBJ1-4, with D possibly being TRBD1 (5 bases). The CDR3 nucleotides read TGTGCCAGCTCAGCAGGGAATAATGAAAAACTGTTTTTT. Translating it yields CASSAGNNEKLFF.